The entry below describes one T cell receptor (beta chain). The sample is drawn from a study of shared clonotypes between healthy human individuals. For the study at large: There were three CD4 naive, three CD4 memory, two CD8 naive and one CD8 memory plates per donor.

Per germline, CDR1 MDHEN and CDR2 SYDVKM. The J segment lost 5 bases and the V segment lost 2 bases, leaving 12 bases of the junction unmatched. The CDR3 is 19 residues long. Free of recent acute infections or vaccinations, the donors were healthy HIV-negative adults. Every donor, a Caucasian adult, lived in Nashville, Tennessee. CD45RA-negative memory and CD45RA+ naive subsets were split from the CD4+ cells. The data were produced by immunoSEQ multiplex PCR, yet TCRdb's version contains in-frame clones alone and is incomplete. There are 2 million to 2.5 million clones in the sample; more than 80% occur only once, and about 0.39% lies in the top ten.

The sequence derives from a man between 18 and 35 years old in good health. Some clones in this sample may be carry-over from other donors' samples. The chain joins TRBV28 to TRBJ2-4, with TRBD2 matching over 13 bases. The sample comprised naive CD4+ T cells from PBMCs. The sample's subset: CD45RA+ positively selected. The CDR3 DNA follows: TGTGCCAGCAGTTTAAGGCGCCGGACTAGCGGGAGTGTCCAAAACATTCAGTACTTC. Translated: CASSLRRRTSGSVQNIQYF.